This TCR beta chain is drawn from a study of identical twins. Each donor (without exception) was a healthy Caucasian. V shed 3 bases and J shed 4 bases, with 9 bases lying between them. The CDR3 loop spans 14 amino acids. TCRdb passed the 5' RACE reads through MiXCR, listing each CDR3 protein once. The sample lists some 690,000 distinct CDR3 sequences, 21% occurring once. Separately, the same data were catalogued under a study of T cells expressing NK-cell markers. That paper notes: Restriction of sorting to alpha-beta TCR T cells was accomplished in several experiments using an anti-gamma-delta TCR antibody. In a handful of donors, dominant NKG2C+ clonotypes were roughly 1.0-7.5% of CD8+ T cells. Similarly, these clonotypes led the CD3+CD56-NKG2C+ fraction as well in a few donors.

The sample taken for sequencing was PBMCs. The chain has TRBV12-3 or TRBV12-4 and TRBJ1-4; D unclear. The sequence came from a woman between 18 and 30 years old in good health. CDR3 region: CASSFRRNNEKLFF. CDR3 coding DNA: TGTGCCAGCAGTTTTAGACGGAATAATGAAAAACTGTTTTTT.